A selection of T cell receptor beta chains follows, all from one sample in a study of cytomegalovirus exposure and HLA in healthy donors. Produced via immunoSEQ multiplex PCR; TCRdb's table is partial and in-frame only. The data hold 150,000 to 200,000 clones, with over 80% observed a single time. Sequences were obtained from PBMCs. All receptors derive from a man aged 45-65 years in good health and CMV-seropositive. Both conserved end residues are trimmed from each CDR3. The size field is filled for only some rows; it gives once, few, many or a size class.

J	V	size	CDR3
TRBJ2-7	TRBV11-2	NA	ASSLLLAGVPGEQY
TRBJ1-6	TRBV4-3	NA	ASSQVPLTGEGSSYNSPLH
TRBJ2-7	TRBV6-5	NA	ASTYGGEYEQY
TRBJ2-3	TRBV5-1	once	ASSSWTGRTDTQY
TRBJ1-4	TRBV6-1	NA	ASSKGDPNEKLF
TRBJ1-4	TRBV4-3	few	ASSQDYGGGGEKLF
TRBJ1-1	TRBV18	NA	ASSPDRQLEAF
TRBJ2-3	TRBV7-2	NA	ASSLRRGPLDTQY
TRBJ2-7	TRBV5-1	NA	ASSWEPGLGIYEQY
TRBJ2-3	TRBV27	NA	ASSLAGEFTDTQY
TRBJ1-2	TRBV19	few	ASSFRAGNYGYT